This T cell receptor (beta chain) stems from a study of T cells after posttransplantation cyclophosphamide. This clone was counted only a few times. Sequencing used immunoSEQ multiplex PCR; TCRdb keeps in-frame clones, though not all of them. Listed for the sample are some 40,000 clones, none seen a single time. The junction had 4 bases not matched to a gene; V was cut back by 6 bases and J by 3 bases. Germline V CDR1 and CDR2: SQVTM, ANQGSEA. This CDR3 comprises 12 residues. J is TRBJ1-2 and V is TRBV29-1; 7 bases map to TRBD1. The TCR sequence derives from a woman aged 45-60 years in good health and a related stem cell transplant donor. The source material was PBMCs. The CDR3 sequence is CSVGTVYYGYTF. CDR3 sequence (DNA): TGCAGCGTCGGGACAGTATACTATGGCTACACCTTC.